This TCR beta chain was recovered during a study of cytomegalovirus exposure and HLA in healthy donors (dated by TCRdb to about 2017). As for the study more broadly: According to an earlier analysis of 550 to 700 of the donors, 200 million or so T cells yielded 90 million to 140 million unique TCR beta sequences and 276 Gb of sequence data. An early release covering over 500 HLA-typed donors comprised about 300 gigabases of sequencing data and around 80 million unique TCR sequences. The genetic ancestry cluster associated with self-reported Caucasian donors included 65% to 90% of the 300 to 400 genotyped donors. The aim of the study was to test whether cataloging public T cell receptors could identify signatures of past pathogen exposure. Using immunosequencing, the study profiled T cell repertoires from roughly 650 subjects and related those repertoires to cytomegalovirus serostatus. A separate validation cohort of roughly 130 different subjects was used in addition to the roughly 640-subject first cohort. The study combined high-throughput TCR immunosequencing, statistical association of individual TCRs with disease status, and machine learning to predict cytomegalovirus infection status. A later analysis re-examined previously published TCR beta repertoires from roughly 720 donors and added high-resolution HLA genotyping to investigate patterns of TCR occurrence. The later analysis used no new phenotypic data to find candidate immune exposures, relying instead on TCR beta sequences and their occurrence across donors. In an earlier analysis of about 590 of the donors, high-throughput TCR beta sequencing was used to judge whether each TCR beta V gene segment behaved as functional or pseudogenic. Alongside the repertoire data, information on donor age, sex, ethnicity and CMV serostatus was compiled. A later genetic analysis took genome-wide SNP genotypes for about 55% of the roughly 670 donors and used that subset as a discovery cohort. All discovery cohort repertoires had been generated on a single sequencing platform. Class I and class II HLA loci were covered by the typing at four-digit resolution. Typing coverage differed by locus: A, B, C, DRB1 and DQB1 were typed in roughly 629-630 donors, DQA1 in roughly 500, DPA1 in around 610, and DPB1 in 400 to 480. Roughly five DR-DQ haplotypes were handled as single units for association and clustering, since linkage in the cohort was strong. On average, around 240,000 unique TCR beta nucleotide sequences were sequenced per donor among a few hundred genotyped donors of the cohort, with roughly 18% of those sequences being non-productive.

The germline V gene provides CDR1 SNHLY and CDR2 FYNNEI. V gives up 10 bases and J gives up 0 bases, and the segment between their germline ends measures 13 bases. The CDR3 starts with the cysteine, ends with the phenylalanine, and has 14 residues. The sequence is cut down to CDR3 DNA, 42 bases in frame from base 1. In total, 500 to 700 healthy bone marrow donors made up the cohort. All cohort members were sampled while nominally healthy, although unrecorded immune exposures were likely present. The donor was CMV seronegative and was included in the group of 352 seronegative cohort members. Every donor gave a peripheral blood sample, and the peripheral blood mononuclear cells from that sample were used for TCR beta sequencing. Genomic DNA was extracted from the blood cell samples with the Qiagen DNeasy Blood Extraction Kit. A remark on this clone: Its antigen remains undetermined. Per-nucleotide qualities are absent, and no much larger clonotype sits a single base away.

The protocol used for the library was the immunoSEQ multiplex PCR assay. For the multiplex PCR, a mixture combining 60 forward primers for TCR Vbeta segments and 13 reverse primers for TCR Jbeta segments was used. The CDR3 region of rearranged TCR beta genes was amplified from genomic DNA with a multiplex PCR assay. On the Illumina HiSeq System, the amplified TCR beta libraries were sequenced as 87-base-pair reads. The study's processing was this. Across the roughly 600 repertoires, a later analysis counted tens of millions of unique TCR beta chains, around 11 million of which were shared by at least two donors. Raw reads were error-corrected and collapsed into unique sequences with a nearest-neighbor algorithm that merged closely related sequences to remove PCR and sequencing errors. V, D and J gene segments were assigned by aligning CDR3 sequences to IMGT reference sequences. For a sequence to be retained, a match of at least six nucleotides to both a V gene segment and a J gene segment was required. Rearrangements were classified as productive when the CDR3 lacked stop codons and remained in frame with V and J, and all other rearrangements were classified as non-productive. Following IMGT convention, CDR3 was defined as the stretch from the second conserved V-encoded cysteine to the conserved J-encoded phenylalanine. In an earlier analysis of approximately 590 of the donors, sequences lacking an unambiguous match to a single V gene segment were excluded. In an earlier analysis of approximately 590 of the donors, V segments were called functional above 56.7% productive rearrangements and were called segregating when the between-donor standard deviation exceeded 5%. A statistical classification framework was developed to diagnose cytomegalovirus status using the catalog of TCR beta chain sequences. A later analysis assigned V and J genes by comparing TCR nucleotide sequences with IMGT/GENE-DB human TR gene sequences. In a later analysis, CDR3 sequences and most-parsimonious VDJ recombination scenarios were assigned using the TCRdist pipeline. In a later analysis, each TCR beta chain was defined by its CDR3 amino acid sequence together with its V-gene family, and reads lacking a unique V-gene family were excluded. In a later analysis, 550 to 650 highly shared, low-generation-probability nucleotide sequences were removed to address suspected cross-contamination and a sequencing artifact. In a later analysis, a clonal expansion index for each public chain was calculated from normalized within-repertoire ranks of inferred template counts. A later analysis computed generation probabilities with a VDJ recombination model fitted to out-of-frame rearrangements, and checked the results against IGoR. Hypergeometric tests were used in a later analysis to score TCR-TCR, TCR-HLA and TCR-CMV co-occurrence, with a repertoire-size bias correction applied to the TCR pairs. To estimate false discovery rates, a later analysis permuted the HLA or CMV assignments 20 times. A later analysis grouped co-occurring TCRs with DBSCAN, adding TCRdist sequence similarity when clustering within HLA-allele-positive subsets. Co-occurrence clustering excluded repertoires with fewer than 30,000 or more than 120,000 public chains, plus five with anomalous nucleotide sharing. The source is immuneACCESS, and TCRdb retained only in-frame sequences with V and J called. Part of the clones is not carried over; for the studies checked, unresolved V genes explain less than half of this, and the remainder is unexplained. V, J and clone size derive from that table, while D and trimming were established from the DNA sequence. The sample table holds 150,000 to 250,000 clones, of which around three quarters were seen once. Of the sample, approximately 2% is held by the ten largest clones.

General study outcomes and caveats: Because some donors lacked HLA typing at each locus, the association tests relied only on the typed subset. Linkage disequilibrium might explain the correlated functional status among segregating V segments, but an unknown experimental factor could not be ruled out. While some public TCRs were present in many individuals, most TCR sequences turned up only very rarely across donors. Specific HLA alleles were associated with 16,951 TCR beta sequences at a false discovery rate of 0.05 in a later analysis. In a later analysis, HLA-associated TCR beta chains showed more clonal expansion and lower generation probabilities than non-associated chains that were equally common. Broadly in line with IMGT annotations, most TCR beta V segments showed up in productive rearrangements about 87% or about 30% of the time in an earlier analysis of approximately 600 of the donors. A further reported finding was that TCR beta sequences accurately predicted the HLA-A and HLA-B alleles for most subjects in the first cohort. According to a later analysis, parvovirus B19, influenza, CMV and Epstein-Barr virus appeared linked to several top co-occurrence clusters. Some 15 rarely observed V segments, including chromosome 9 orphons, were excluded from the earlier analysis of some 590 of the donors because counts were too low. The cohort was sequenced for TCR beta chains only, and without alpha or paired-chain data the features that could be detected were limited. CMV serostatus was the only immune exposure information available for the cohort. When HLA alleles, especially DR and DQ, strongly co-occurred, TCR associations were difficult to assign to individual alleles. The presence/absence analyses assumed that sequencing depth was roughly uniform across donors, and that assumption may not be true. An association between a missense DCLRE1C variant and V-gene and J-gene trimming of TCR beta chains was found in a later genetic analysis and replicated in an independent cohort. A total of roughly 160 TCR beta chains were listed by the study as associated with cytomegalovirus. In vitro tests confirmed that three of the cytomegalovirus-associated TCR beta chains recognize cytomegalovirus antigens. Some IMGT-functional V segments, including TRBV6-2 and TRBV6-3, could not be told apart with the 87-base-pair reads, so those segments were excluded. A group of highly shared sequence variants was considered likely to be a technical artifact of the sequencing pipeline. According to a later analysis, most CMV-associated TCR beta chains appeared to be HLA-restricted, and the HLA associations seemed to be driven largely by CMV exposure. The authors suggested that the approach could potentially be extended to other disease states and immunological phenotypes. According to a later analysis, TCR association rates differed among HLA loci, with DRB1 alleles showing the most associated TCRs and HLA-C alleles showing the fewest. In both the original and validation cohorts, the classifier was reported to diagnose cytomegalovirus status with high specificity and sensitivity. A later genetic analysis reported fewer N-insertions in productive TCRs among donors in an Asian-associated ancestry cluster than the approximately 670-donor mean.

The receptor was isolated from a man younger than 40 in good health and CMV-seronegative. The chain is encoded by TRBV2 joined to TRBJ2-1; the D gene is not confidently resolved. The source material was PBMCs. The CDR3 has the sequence CATSELSSYNEQFF. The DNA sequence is TGTGCCACAAGTGAGTTGAGCTCCTACAATGAGCAGTTCTTC.